The clone carrying this TCR beta chain occurred once. The authors' processing: Nucleated cell number was recorded as an estimate derived from reference gene primer amplification. This table comes from immunoSEQ multiplex PCR, and its TCRdb copy is limited to in-frame clones, with some not included. That table gives V, J and clone size, and the DNA gave D and trimming. The table has approximately 150,000 clones, about 87% seen once. The data originate from a study of blood T cell repertoires in COVID-19. Turning to the study itself: The study drew acute and convalescent COVID-19 samples from the United States, Italy and Spain. Sample material is recorded as cDNA or gDNA derived from T cells, B-cell-depleted T cells, or PBMCs.

V lost 5 bases and J 0 bases, leaving 11 bases between the germline ends. CDR1 and CDR2 from the germline V gene are SGHTA and FQGNSA. The CDR3 extends over 15 amino acids. Sample: peripheral blood. This chain links TRBV7-2 with TRBJ2-1; tentative D call: TRBD1 (6 bases). The source is a man aged 50 to 60 who had recovered from COVID-19. The CDR3: CASSVDRNSYNEQFF. The CDR3 region has the DNA TGTGCCAGCAGCGTAGACAGGAACTCCTACAATGAGCAGTTCTTC.